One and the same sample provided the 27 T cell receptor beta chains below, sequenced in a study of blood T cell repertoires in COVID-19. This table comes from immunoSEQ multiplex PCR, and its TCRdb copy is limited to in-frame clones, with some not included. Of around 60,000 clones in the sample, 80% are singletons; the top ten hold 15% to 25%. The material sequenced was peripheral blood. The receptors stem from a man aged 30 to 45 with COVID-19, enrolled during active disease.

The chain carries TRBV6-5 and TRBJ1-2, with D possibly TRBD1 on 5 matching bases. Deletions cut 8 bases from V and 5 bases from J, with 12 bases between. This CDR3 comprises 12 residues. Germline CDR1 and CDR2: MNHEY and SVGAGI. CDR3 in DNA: TGTGCCAGCGGAGCCAGGGAATATGGCTACACCTTC. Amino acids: CASGAREYGYTF.

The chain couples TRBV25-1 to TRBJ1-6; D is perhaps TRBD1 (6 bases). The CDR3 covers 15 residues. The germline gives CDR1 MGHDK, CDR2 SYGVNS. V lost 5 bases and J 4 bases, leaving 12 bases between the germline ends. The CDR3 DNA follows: TGTGCCAGCAGTCACAGGGTACCTTATAATTCACCCCTCCACTTT. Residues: CASSHRVPYNSPLHF.

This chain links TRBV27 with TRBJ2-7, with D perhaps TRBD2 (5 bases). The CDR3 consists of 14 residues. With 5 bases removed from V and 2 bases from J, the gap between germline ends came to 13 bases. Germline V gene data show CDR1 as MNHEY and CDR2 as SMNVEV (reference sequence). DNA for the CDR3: TGTGCCAGCAGTCAAGACTATCATGCCTACGAGCAGTACTTC. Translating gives CASSQDYHAYEQYF.

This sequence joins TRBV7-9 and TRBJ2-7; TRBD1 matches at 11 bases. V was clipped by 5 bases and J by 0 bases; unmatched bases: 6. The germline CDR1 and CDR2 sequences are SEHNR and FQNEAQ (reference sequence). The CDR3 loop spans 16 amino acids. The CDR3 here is CASSPRTGGLSYEQYF. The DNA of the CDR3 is TGTGCCAGCAGCCCCCGGACAGGGGGCCTCTCCTACGAGCAGTACTTC.

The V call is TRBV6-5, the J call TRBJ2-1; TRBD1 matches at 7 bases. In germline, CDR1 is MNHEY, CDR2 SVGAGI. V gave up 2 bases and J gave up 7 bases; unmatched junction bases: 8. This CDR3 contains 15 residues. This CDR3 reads CASSYVMGQHNEQFF. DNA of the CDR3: TGTGCCAGCAGTTACGTGATGGGACAGCATAATGAGCAGTTCTTC.

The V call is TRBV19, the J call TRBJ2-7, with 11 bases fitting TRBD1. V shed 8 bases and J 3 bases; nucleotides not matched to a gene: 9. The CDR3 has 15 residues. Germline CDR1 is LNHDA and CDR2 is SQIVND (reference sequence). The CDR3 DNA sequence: TGTGCCAGTCGAGTGGGACAGGGGGAGGGCTACGAGCAGTACTTC. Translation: CASRVGQGEGYEQYF.

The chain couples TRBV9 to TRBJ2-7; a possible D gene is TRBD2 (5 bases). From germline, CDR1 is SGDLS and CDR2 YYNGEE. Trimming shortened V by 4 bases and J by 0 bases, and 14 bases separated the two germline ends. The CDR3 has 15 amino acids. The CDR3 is CASSPLRAASYEQYF. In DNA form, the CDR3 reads TGTGCCAGCAGCCCCCTTAGAGCGGCCTCCTACGAGCAGTACTTC.

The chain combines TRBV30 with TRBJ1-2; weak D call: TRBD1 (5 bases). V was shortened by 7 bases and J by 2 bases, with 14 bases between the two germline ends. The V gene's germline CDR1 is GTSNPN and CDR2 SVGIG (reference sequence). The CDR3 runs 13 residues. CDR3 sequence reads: CASKEPGNYGYTF. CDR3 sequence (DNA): TGTGCCTCCAAGGAGCCAGGGAACTATGGCTACACCTTC.

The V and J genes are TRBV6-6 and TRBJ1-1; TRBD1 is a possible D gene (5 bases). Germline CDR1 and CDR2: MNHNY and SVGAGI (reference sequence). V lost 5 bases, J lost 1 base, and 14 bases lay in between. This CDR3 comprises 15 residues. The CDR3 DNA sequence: TGTGCCAGCAGTCAGGCAGGGATCGCGAACACTGAAGCTTTCTTT. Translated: CASSQAGIANTEAFF.

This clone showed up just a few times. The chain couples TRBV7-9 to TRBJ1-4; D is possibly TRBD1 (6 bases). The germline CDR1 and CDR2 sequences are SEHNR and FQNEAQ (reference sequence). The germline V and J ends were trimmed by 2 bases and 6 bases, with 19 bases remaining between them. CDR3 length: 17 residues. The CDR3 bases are TGTGCCAGCAGCTTAAAGTGGGCCGGGACAAAAGATGAAAAACTGTTTTTT. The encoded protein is CASSLKWAGTKDEKLFF.

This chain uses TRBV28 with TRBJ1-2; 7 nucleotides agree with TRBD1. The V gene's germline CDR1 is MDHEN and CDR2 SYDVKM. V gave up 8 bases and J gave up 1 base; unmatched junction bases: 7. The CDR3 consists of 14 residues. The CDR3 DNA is TGTGCCAGCGGAACAGGGGCGGTTAACTATGGCTACACCTTC. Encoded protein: CASGTGAVNYGYTF.

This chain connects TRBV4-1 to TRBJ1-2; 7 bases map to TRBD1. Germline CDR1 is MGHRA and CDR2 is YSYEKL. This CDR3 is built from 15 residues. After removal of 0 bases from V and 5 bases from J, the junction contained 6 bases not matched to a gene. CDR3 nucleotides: TGCGCCAGCAGCCAAGATGACAGGGCATGGTATGGCTACACCTTC. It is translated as CASSQDDRAWYGYTF.

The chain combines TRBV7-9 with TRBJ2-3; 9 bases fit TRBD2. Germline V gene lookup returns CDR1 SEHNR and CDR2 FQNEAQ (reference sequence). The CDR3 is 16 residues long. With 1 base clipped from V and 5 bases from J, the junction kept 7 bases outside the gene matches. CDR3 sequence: CASSLGSSGARDTQYF. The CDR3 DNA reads TGTGCCAGCAGCTTAGGGTCTAGCGGGGCCCGAGATACGCAGTATTTT.

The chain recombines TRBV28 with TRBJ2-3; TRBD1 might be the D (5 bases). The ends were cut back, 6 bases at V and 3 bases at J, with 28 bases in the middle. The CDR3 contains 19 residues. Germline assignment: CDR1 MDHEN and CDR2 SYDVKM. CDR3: CASRPRLYRPLNRTDTQYF. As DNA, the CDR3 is TGTGCCAGCAGGCCCCGTCTGTACAGGCCATTGAATAGGACAGATACGCAGTATTTT. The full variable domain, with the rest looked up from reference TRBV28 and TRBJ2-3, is DVKVTQSSRYLVKRTGEKVFLECVQDMDHENMFWYRQDPGLGLRLIYFSYDVKMKEKGDIPEGYSVSREKKERFSLILESASTNQTSMYLCASRPRLYRPLNRTDTQYFGPGTRLTVL.

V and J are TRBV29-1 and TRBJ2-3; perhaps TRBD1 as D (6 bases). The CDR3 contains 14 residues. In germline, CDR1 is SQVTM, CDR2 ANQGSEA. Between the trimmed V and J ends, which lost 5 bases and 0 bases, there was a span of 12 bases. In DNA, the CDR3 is TGCAGCGTTTTTAGGGGGAGTAGCACAGATACGCAGTATTTT. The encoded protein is CSVFRGSSTDTQYF.

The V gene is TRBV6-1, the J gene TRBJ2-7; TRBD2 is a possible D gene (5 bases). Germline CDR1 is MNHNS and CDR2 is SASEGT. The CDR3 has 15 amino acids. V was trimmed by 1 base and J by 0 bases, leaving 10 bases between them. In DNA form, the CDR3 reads TGTGCCAGCAGTGAAGGGGTAGCGAGCTCCTACGAGCAGTACTTC. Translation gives CASSEGVASSYEQYF.

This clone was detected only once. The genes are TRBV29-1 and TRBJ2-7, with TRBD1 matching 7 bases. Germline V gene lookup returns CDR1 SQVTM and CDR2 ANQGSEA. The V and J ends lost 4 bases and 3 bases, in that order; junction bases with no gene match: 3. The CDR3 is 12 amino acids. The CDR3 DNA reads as TGCAGCGTTGTCAGGACAGGCTACGAGCAGTACTTC. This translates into CSVVRTGYEQYF.

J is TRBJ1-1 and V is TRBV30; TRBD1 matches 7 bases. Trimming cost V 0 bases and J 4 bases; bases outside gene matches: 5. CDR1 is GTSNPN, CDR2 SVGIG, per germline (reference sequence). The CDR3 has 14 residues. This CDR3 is CAWSVQGLGTEAFF. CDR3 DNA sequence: TGTGCCTGGAGTGTACAGGGGCTGGGCACTGAAGCTTTCTTT.

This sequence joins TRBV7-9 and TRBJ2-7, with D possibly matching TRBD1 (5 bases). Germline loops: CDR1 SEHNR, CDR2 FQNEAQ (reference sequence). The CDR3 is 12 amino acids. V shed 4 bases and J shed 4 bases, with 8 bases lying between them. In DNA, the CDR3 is TGTGCCAGCAGCTCCAGGGATTACGAGCAGTACTTC. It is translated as CASSSRDYEQYF.

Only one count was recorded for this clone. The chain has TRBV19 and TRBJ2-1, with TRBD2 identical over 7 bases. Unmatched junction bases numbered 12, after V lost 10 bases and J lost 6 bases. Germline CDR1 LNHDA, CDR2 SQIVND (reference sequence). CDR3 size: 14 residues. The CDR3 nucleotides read TGTGCCACTCAGATCATCGGGGGGTCCAATGAGCAGTTCTTC. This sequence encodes CATQIIGGSNEQFF.

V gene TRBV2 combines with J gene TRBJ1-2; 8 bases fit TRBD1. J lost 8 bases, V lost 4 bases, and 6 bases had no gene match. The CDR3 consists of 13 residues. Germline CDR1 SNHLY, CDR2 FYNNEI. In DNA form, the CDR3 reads TGTGCCAGCAGTGGAGGACAGGGAGGGGGCTACACCTTC. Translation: CASSGGQGGGYTF.

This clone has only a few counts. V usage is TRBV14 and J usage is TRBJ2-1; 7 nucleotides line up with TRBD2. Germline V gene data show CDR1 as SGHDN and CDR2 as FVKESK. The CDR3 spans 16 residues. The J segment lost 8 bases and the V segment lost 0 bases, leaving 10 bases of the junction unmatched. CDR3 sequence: CASSQDMAGAAHEQFF. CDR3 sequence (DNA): TGTGCCAGCAGCCAAGATATGGCGGGAGCTGCCCATGAGCAGTTCTTC.

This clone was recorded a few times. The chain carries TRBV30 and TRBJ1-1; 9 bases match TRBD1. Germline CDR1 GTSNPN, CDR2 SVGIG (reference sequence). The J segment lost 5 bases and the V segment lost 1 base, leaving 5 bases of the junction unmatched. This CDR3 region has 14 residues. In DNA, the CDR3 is TGTGCCTGGAGTGGCCGGGACAGGGTTACTGAAGCTTTCTTT. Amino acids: CAWSGRDRVTEAFF.

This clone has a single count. CDR3 bases: TGTGCCAGCAGCCAACAGGGTGCAGCTTTCTTT. It specifies CASSQQGAAFF. The J gene is TRBJ1-1, the V gene TRBV3-1 (or the pseudogene TRBV3-2); D is perhaps TRBD1 (5 bases). Germline loops: CDR1 LGHDT, CDR2 YNNKEL (reference sequence). Trimming took 2 bases from V and 10 from J, leaving 8 bases between them. CDR3 length: 11 amino acids.

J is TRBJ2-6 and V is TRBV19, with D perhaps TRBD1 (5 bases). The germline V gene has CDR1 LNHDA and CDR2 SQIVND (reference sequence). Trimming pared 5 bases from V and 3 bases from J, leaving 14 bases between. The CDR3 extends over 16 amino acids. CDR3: CASSPTAFYGANVLTF. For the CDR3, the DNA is TGTGCCAGTAGTCCGACAGCTTTTTATGGGGCCAACGTCCTGACTTTC.

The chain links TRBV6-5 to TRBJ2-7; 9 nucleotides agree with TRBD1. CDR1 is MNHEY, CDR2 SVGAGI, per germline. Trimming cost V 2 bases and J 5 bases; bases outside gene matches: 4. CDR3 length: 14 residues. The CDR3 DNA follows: TGTGCCAGCAGTTACAACAGGGGGCCCCACGAGCAGTACTTC. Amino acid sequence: CASSYNRGPHEQYF.

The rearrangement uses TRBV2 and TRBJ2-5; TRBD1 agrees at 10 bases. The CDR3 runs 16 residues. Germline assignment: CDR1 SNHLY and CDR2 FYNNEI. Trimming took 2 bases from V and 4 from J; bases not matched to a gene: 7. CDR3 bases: TGTGCCAGCAGTGAAAAAGGGACAGGGGCCGGAGAGACCCAGTACTTC. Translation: CASSEKGTGAGETQYF.